This is a list of T cell receptor beta chains from one sample in a study of OX40 agonist ivuxolimab in advanced cancers. Repertoires were generated with immunoSEQ multiplex PCR, while TCRdb's copy carries only in-frame clones and drops some. The sample gives over 85,000 clones, 80% to 95% of which show up once; around 1.6% is in the top ten. The material sequenced was CD4+ or CD8+ T cells sorted from blood, taken in a trial of the OX40 agonist ivuxolimab. Source of these receptors: an adult with an advanced solid tumor such as melanoma, head and neck, liver or kidney cancer. Each CDR3 is given with its conserved first and last residue. Each record gives: J gene, V gene, CDR3 protein.

TRBJ1-2,TRBV19,CASTLVTTNYGYTF
TRBJ1-1,TRBV6-5,CASKVSNTEAFF
TRBJ2-1,TRBV19,CASSILPSSSIWYNEQFF
TRBJ2-5,TRBV18,CASSPPALQETQYF
TRBJ1-4,TRBV28,CASSQTGVNEKLFF
TRBJ2-3,TRBV7-2,CASKRTSGGTDTQYF
TRBJ2-1,TRBV11-2,CASSRTGGQPRQFF
TRBJ1-1,TRBV25-1,CASSKWGDDTEAFF
TRBJ2-2,TRBV9,CASSVVRQAGELFF
TRBJ1-2,TRBV7-2,CASSLRQGGFYGYTF
TRBJ1-4,TRBV11-2,CASSFLGAFNEKLFF
TRBJ2-1,TRBV7-8,CASSWSGRVGEQFF
TRBJ2-7,TRBV7-9,CASSLEAATGEQYF
TRBJ2-2,TRBV11-1,CASTFYGLGGELFF
TRBJ2-7,TRBV7-8,CASSFPASGEQYF
TRBJ2-7,TRBV10-2,CASSTGGPSYEQYF
TRBJ1-5,TRBV5-1,CASSSGQGSNQPQHF
TRBJ1-1,TRBV5-1,CASSLSVQGVGYRNEAFF
TRBJ2-2,TRBV7-7,CASSPGQGANTGELFF
TRBJ2-1,TRBV29-1,CSVAETRNNEQFF
TRBJ2-2,TRBV30,CAWSVLRGTGELFF
TRBJ2-6,TRBV29-1,CSVALDVNSGANVLTF
TRBJ2-7,TRBV6-1,CASSVEATSYEQYF
TRBJ2-5,TRBV5-1,CASSLGGLAVYQETQYF